The 30 T cell receptor beta chains presented below share a single source sample, sequenced in a study of OX40 agonist ivuxolimab in advanced cancers. Using immunoSEQ multiplex PCR, the repertoire was profiled, and TCRdb retains in-frame clones only, with some absent. The sample records under 20,000 clones, 55% to 75% being singletons. The source was CD4+ or CD8+ T cells sorted from blood, collected in a trial of the OX40 agonist ivuxolimab. The origin of the receptors is an adult with an advanced solid tumor such as melanoma, head and neck, liver or kidney cancer.

This chain links TRBV7-8 with TRBJ2-5; D possibly corresponds to TRBD2 (6 bases). The germline CDR1 and CDR2 sequences are SGHVS and FQNEAQ. The V and J ends lost 6 bases and 5 bases respectively, with 16 bases between them. The CDR3 loop spans 14 amino acids. CDR3 in amino acids: CASRPLAPSETQYF. CDR3 nucleotides: TGTGCCAGCAGGCCTCTAGCGCCTTCGGAGACCCAGTACTTC.

This chain connects TRBV9 to TRBJ2-3, with 8 bases that match TRBD2. The CDR3 runs 16 residues. The germline V gene encodes CDR1 SGDLS and CDR2 YYNGEE. After removal of 0 bases from V and 3 bases from J, the junction contained 6 bases not matched to a gene. CDR3 nucleotides: TGTGCCAGCAGCGTAGGATTCCGGGGGGGGACAGATACGCAGTATTTT. Translation: CASSVGFRGGTDTQYF.

The sample holds a few counts of this clone. The J gene is TRBJ2-5, the V gene TRBV15; D might be TRBD1 (5 bases). Germline V gene lookup returns CDR1 LNHNV and CDR2 YYDKDF (reference sequence). The CDR3 length is 15 residues. V was cut by 0 bases and J by 6 bases, with 14 bases left in between. CDR3: CATSRDGIAGQTQYF. The CDR3 DNA follows: TGTGCCACCAGCAGAGATGGAATAGCAGGGCAGACCCAGTACTTC.

This clone is medium-sized by share. This rearrangement joins TRBV7-3 to TRBJ2-7; maybe TRBD1 (6 bases). The germline V gene encodes CDR1 SGHTA and CDR2 FQGTGA. V gave up 5 bases and J gave up 5 bases, with 19 bases separating them. This CDR3 spans 15 amino acids. CDR3 loop: CASSPGAVSIHEQYF. CDR3 DNA sequence: TGTGCCAGCAGCCCAGGGGCAGTCTCTATCCACGAGCAGTACTTC.

By sample fraction, this clone is medium-sized (0.01 to 0.1%). This chain connects TRBV11-2 to TRBJ2-7; possibly TRBD2 for D (5 bases). Germline V gene sequence: CDR1 SGHAT, CDR2 FQNNGV. Trimming pared 5 bases from V and 3 bases from J, leaving 14 bases between. The CDR3 runs 14 residues. The CDR3 coding sequence is TGTGCCAGCAGCCACGAGGCCGGGGTCTACGAGCAGTACTTC. As protein: CASSHEAGVYEQYF.

The V call is TRBV6-5, the J call TRBJ2-3; 7 bases are shared with TRBD2. Germline V gene lookup returns CDR1 MNHEY and CDR2 SVGAGI. After removal of 8 bases from V and 4 bases from J, the junction contained 6 bases not matched to a gene. The CDR3 covers 13 residues. The CDR3 reads CASSPGRADTQYF. CDR3 sequence (DNA): TGTGCCAGCTCACCGGGGAGGGCAGATACGCAGTATTTT.

This clone was seen a single time. The CDR3: CASSITGAGGAYEQYF. The DNA for the CDR3 is TGTGCCAGCAGTATAACTGGGGCGGGGGGGGCCTACGAGCAGTACTTC. This chain connects TRBV27 to TRBJ2-7, with 9 bases that match TRBD2. CDR3 length equals 16 residues. Trimming removed 5 bases from V and 2 bases from J; junction bases left unmatched: 10. Germline V CDR1 and CDR2: MNHEY, SMNVEV (reference sequence).

The chain recombines TRBV9 with TRBJ2-3, with TRBD2 as a possible D gene (5 bases). CDR1 SGDLS and CDR2 YYNGEE come from the germline V gene. The CDR3 spans 15 residues. The V gene lost 0 bases and the J gene lost 1 base, with 9 bases spanning the gap. CDR3 loop: CASSVGSGGTDTQYF. The CDR3 DNA follows: TGTGCCAGCAGCGTAGGCTCCGGGGGCACAGATACGCAGTATTTT.

This clone has only a few counts. The chain couples TRBV7-8 to TRBJ2-1, with 11 bases lining up with TRBD2. The CDR3 contains 15 residues. Germline CDR1 is SGHVS and CDR2 is FQNEAQ. With 4 bases clipped from V and 4 bases from J, the junction kept 3 bases outside the gene matches. The DNA of the CDR3 is TGTGCCAGCAGCTCGCTAGCGGGGGGTTACAATGAGCAGTTCTTC. It is translated as CASSSLAGGYNEQFF.

This rearrangement joins TRBV30 to TRBJ2-1; no clear D. The V gene lost 0 bases and the J gene lost 4 bases, with 4 bases spanning the gap. The CDR3 sequence is 12 residues long. CDR1 is GTSNPN and CDR2 is SVGIG in the germline V gene (reference sequence). This CDR3 reads CAWSVVYNEQFF. CDR3 sequence (DNA): TGTGCCTGGAGTGTGGTTTACAATGAGCAGTTCTTC.

This clone was seen once. The rearrangement uses TRBV14 and TRBJ2-3, with D possibly matching TRBD1 (6 bases). The CDR3 consists of 18 residues. The germline V and J ends were trimmed by 4 bases and 5 bases, with 25 bases remaining between them. Germline V CDR1 and CDR2: SGHDN, FVKESK. The CDR3 DNA sequence: TGTGCCAGCAGCCCCCTCGGGACACAGGAGAGAGACAGAGATACGCAGTATTTT. The encoded protein is CASSPLGTQERDRDTQYF.

The chain recombines TRBV5-5 with TRBJ2-2, with no clear D. CDR3 size: 18 residues. Looked up from germline, CDR1 is SGHKS and CDR2 is YYEKEE (reference sequence). V shed 0 bases and J shed 5 bases, with 20 bases lying between them. The CDR3 region is CASSLDRTLVRRTGELFF. The CDR3 DNA sequence: TGTGCCAGCAGCTTGGATCGTACGCTGGTGAGGCGGACCGGGGAGCTGTTTTTT.

This sequence joins TRBV7-6 and TRBJ2-7; a possible D gene is TRBD1 (6 bases). Germline-derived CDR1 and CDR2 are SGHVS and FNYEAQ. CDR3 length equals 14 residues. The ends were cut back, 0 bases at V and 2 bases at J, with 8 bases in the middle. The CDR3 reads CASSLAEGAYEQYF. CDR3 nucleotide sequence: TGTGCCAGCAGCTTAGCCGAGGGGGCCTACGAGCAGTACTTC.

This clone has just a few counts. V and J are TRBV7-9 and TRBJ1-6; D is undetermined. The CDR3 has 11 residues. CDR1 and CDR2 from the germline V gene are SEHNR and FQNEAQ (reference sequence). The V end was cut by 2 bases, the J end by 14 bases, with 7 bases between. CDR3 region: CASSLSASLHF. CDR3 in DNA: TGTGCCAGCAGCTTAAGTGCATCCCTCCACTTT.

The chain uses TRBV11-2 and TRBJ2-3; 11 positions match TRBD2. CDR1 is SGHAT and CDR2 is FQNNGV in the germline V gene. V was pared by 4 bases and J by 2 bases, with 8 bases of the junction left unmatched. This CDR3 spans 17 amino acids. As DNA, the CDR3 is TGTGCCAGCAGCTCCCCGACTAGCGGGACTTACACAGATACGCAGTATTTT. Protein sequence: CASSSPTSGTYTDTQYF.

The chain is built from TRBV27 and TRBJ2-7, with D hard to call. CDR1 is MNHEY, CDR2 SMNVEV, per germline (reference sequence). The CDR3 is 15 amino acids. V shed 5 bases and J shed 3 bases, with 17 bases lying between them. As DNA, the CDR3 is TGTGCCAGCAGTCCCCGGGCAGGCCTATACTACGAGCAGTACTTC. Its translation is CASSPRAGLYYEQYF.

This clone was counted a few times. The rearrangement joins TRBV9 to TRBJ2-5; no definite D call. Germline V gene data show CDR1 as SGDLS and CDR2 as YYNGEE. V dropped 3 bases and J dropped 2 bases, with 8 bases sitting between them. The CDR3 sequence is 13 residues long. In DNA, the CDR3 is TGTGCCAGCAGCGCTTGGGATCAAGAGACCCAGTACTTC. It yields the protein CASSAWDQETQYF.

This chain connects TRBV27 to TRBJ2-2; D uncertain. Trimming removed 1 base from V and 5 bases from J, with 14 bases in between. Germline V gives CDR1 MNHEY, CDR2 SMNVEV (reference sequence). The CDR3 is made up of 16 amino acids. CDR3 coding DNA: TGTGCCAGCAGTTTATTGGGCACAGAATCTACCGGGGAGCTGTTTTTT. It is translated as CASSLLGTESTGELFF.

This clone has ten or more counts. Here the CDR3 reads CASSLERYVTYGYTF. CDR3 sequence (DNA): TGTGCCAGCAGCTTAGAGCGTTATGTTACGTATGGCTACACCTTC. The genes are TRBV7-8 and TRBJ1-2; D gene uncertain. Germline-derived CDR1 and CDR2 are SGHVS and FQNEAQ. The CDR3 totals 15 residues. V lost 1 base and J lost 5, with 14 bases in between. Using reference TRBV7-8 and TRBJ1-2 for the parts outside the CDR3, the full variable domain is GAGVSQSPRYKVAKRGQDVALRCDPISGHVSLFWYQQALGQGPEFLTYFQNEAQLDKSGLPSDRFFAERPEGSVSTLKIQRTQQEDSAVYLCASSLERYVTYGYTFGSGTRLTVV.

This sequence joins TRBV11-2 and TRBJ2-7, with D tentatively TRBD1 (5 bases). The germline V and J ends were trimmed by 0 bases and 3 bases, with 9 bases remaining between them. In germline, CDR1 is SGHAT, CDR2 FQNNGV. This CDR3 has 14 residues. The CDR3 here is CASSLEAGNYEQYF. DNA of the CDR3: TGTGCCAGCAGCTTAGAAGCAGGGAACTACGAGCAGTACTTC.

The chain combines TRBV5-1 with TRBJ2-7, with TRBD2 as a possible D gene (7 bases). Trimming pared 5 bases from V and 1 base from J, leaving 10 bases between. The germline V gene has CDR1 SGHRS and CDR2 YFSETQ. This CDR3 contains 13 residues. CDR3 in DNA: TGCGCCAGCAGTGGGGGGGCGTCCTACGAGCAGTACTTC. Its protein is CASSGGASYEQYF.

The chain recombines TRBV29-1 with TRBJ2-2, with D perhaps matching TRBD2 (6 bases). The CDR3 sequence is 12 residues long. The germline V gene encodes CDR1 SQVTM and CDR2 ANQGSEA. V dropped 7 bases and J dropped 5 bases, with 11 bases sitting between them. DNA of the CDR3: TGCAGCGCCCTGGGGGGAACCGGGGAGCTGTTTTTT. Translating gives CSALGGTGELFF.

The chain employs TRBV5-6 and TRBJ2-3, with 7 bases matching TRBD2. With 3 bases clipped from V and 3 bases from J, the junction kept 13 bases outside the gene matches. The CDR3 length is 17 residues. Germline assignment: CDR1 SGHDT and CDR2 YYEEEE. The DNA of the CDR3 is TGTGCCAGCAGCTGGACGCGGGGGACCCAAGGTACAGATACGCAGTATTTT. Translated, it gives CASSWTRGTQGTDTQYF.

This clone showed up just once. This rearrangement joins TRBV27 to TRBJ2-4; a possible D gene is TRBD2 (6 bases). Germline V lookup: CDR1 MNHEY, CDR2 SMNVEV (reference sequence). The CDR3 sequence is 14 residues long. V was shortened by 8 bases and J by 0 bases, with 11 bases between the two germline ends. The chain's CDR3 is CASAGLVAKNIQYF. The DNA of the CDR3 is TGTGCCAGCGCGGGGCTTGTAGCCAAAAACATTCAGTACTTC.

The chain uses TRBV7-9 and TRBJ2-7, with TRBD2 matching 8 bases. Trimming cost V 5 bases and J 0 bases; bases outside gene matches: 6. CDR3 length equals 15 residues. Germline CDR1 SEHNR, CDR2 FQNEAQ (reference sequence). The CDR3 DNA is TGTGCCAGCAGCCCGGGGGGGGGCTTCTCCTACGAGCAGTACTTC. This codes for CASSPGGGFSYEQYF.

The chain carries TRBV11-2 and TRBJ1-1; D is unresolved. V shed 5 bases and J shed 0 bases, with 10 bases lying between them. Germline CDR1 SGHAT, CDR2 FQNNGV. The CDR3 runs 14 residues. The CDR3 here is CASSHPSLNTEAFF. CDR3 nucleotide sequence: TGTGCCAGCAGCCATCCCTCGTTGAACACTGAAGCTTTCTTT.

The rearrangement joins TRBV9 to TRBJ2-3; TRBD2 matches 12 bases. V shed 0 bases and J 1 base; nucleotides not matched to a gene: 6. Germline CDR1 is SGDLS and CDR2 is YYNGEE. The CDR3 extends over 18 amino acids. CDR3 DNA: TGTGCCAGCAGCGTAGAGCCCCGACTAGCGGGGGGCACAGATACGCAGTATTTT. Amino acid sequence: CASSVEPRLAGGTDTQYF.

The count of this clone is one. The CDR3 here is CASSQGVSYEQYF. CDR3 bases: TGCGCCAGCAGCCAAGGGGTCTCCTACGAGCAGTACTTC. The chain has TRBV4-3 and TRBJ2-7; no clear D. Looked up from germline, CDR1 is LGHNA and CDR2 is YSLEER. The CDR3 length is 13 residues. Deletions cut 1 base from V and 0 bases from J, with 4 bases between.

The gene calls are TRBV9 and TRBJ2-7, with D uncertain. V shed 1 base and J shed 4 bases, with 15 bases lying between them. The germline V gene encodes CDR1 SGDLS and CDR2 YYNGEE. The CDR3 totals 15 residues. The CDR3 loop reads CASSVRSDEKYEQYF. The CDR3 DNA sequence: TGTGCCAGCAGCGTAAGGTCGGATGAAAAGTACGAGCAGTACTTC.

This clone has more than one count but fewer than ten. The chain has TRBV18 and TRBJ1-1; possible D gene TRBD1, 5 bases. Germline loops: CDR1 KGHSH, CDR2 LQKENI. The CDR3 has 12 residues. V lost 6 bases, J lost 6 bases, and 11 bases lay in between. DNA of the CDR3: TGTGCCAGCTCTCAGGGATCCGCTGAAGCTTTCTTT. Amino acid sequence: CASSQGSAEAFF.